This record looks at one T cell receptor (beta chain) sequence and its context. Its specificity is unknown. These data come from a study of cytomegalovirus exposure and HLA in healthy donors. Study details: A prior analysis found some 110 million unique TCR beta sequences from around 180 million T cells. A data release that came early held 80 million or so unique TCRs from HLA-typed donors.

PCR primers comprised 60 Vbeta and 13 Jbeta primers. Profiling relied on immunoSEQ multiplex PCR, and the TCRdb table lists in-frame clones only, not all of them. The table records 170,000 or so clones, around four fifths of them present only once. With V trimmed by 4 bases and J by 2 bases, 7 bases remained unmatched. The CDR3 extends over 16 amino acids. Germline CDR1 SGHTA, CDR2 FQGNSA. General study results and limits: Trimming of TCR beta V- and J-genes showed a link, identified in a later analysis, to a missense DCLRE1C variant. Productive status was seen about 90% or about 30% of the time for most TCR beta V segments in an earlier analysis.

This chain connects TRBV7-2 to TRBJ2-2; 7 bases map to TRBD2. The sequence derives from a woman in her twenties or thirties in good health and CMV-seronegative. Material: PBMCs. In DNA form, the CDR3 reads TGTGCCAGCAGCTCCCGTCCGGGGGGTAACACCGGGGAGCTGTTTTTT. Its translation: CASSSRPGGNTGELFF.